The entry below describes one T cell receptor beta chain. Its antigen is unknown. TCRdb ran MiXCR on the 5' RACE reads and lists one entry per CDR3 protein. This repertoire shows some 290,000 distinct CDR3 sequences, roughly 17% found once; its top ten account for about 23%. The J segment lost 5 bases and the V segment lost 7 bases, leaving 6 bases of the junction unmatched. The CDR3 sequence is 13 residues long. The record originates from a study of T-cell memory formation after mild COVID-19. The study, taken as a whole, reports: Shrinking CD4+ clones were chiefly CM and EM; CD8+ ones were chiefly EMRA.

The sequence was collected from a man aged 18 to 35 who had mild COVID-19 (a few samples of this study predate the infection). Cell type and time point are not known. The chain joins TRBV12-3 or TRBV12-4 to TRBJ1-2, with 8 bases fitting TRBD1. The sequenced sample consisted of PBMCs or a T cell subset sorted from them (not recorded which). This CDR3 is CASTFGQGYGYTF. Written as DNA, the CDR3 is TGTGCCAGCACCTTCGGACAGGGATATGGCTACACCTTC.